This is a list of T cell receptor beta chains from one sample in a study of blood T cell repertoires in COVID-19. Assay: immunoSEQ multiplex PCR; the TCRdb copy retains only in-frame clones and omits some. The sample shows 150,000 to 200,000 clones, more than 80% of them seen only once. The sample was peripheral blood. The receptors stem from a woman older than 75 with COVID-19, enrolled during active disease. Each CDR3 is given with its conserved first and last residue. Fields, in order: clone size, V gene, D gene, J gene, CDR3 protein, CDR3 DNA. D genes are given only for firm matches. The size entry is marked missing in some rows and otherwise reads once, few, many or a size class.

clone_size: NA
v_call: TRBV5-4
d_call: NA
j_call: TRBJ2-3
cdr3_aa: CASSFRRASTDTQYF
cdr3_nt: TGTGCCAGCAGCTTCCGGCGGGCTAGCACAGATACGCAGTATTTT

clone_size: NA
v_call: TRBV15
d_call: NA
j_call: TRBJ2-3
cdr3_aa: CATSRVDWTTDTQYF
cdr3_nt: TGTGCCACCAGCAGAGTGGACTGGACTACAGATACGCAGTATTTT

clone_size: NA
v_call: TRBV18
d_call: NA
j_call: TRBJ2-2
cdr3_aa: CASSQSPTGELFF
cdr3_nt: TGTGCCAGCTCCCAGTCCCCCACCGGGGAGCTGTTTTTT

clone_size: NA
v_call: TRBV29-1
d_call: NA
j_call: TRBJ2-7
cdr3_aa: CSVEDRQHYEQYF
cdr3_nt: TGCAGCGTTGAAGACAGGCAACACTACGAGCAGTACTTC

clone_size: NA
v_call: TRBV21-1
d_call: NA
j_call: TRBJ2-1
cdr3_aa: CASPPPGTTYNEQFF
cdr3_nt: TGTGCCAGCCCACCTCCCGGGACTACCTACAATGAGCAGTTCTTC

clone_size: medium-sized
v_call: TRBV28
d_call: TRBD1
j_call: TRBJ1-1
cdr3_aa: CASSLTGGARTEAFF
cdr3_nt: TGTGCCAGCAGTTTAACAGGGGGCGCCAGGACTGAAGCTTTCTTT

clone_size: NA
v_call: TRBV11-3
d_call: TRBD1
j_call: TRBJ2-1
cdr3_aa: CASSPLRQGNEQFF
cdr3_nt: TGTGCCAGCAGCCCCCTAAGACAGGGGAATGAGCAGTTCTTC

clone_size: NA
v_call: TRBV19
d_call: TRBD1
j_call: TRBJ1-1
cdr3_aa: CASSIDKGQPMNTEAFF
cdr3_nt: TGTGCCAGTAGTATAGATAAGGGACAGCCTATGAACACTGAAGCTTTCTTT

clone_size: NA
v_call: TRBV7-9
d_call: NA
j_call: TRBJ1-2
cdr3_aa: CASSSSDRYYGYTF
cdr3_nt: TGTGCCAGCAGCTCCTCGGACAGATACTATGGCTACACCTTC

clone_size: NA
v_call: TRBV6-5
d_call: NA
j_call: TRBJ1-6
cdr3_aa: CASSPWGGDSPLHF
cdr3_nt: TGTGCCAGCAGCCCCTGGGGGGGGGATTCACCCCTCCACTTT

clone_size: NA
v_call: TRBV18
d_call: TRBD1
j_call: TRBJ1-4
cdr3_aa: CASSPGGLTLNEKLFF
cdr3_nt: TGTGCCAGCTCGCCAGGGGGACTGACTCTTAATGAAAAACTGTTTTTT

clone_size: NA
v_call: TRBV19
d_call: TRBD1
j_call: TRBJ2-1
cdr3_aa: CASSNHRGRNEQFF
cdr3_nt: TGTGCCAGTAGTAACCACAGGGGGAGGAATGAGCAGTTCTTC

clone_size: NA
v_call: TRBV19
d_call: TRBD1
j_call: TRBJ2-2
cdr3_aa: CASRPGQGMDYTGELFF
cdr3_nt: TGTGCCAGTAGGCCGGGACAGGGCATGGATTACACCGGGGAGCTGTTTTTT

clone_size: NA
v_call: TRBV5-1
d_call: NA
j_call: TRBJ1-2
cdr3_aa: CASSSDRIYGYTF
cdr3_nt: TGCGCCAGCAGCTCGGACAGAATCTATGGCTACACCTTC

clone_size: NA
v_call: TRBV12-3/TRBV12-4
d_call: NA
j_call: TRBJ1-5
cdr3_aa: CASSWGAGQPQHF
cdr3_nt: TGTGCCAGCAGTTGGGGCGCGGGGCAGCCCCAGCATTTT

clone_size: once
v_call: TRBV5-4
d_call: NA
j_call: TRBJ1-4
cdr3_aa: CASSLTTAGEKLFF
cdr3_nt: TGTGCCAGCAGCTTGACGACGGCGGGGGAAAAACTGTTTTTT

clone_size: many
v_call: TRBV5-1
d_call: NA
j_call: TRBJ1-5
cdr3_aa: CASSLEPGIKPQHF
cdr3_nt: TGCGCCAGCAGCTTGGAGCCAGGGATCAAACCCCAGCATTTT